Reported below is one T cell receptor beta chain. Together with a sample-barcoded 5' primer, a J-beta primer mix was included in a second PCR lasting about 7 to 11 cycles. TCRdb re-called the 5' RACE reads through MiXCR, storing one row per CDR3 protein. The sample contains 600,000 to 1,000,000 distinct CDR3 sequences, just under 25% of which appear only once. This entry comes from a study of blood T cells in healthy people across ages. Whole-study context: Roughly one uniquely barcoded beta molecule per two T cells was captured.

CDR1 and CDR2 from the germline V gene are SGHTA and FQGNSA. V lost 2 bases, J lost 2 bases, and 7 bases stayed unmatched. The CDR3 sequence is 16 residues long. This sample also belongs to another study, concerning T cells of mothers and their children. That paper notes: The whole RNA yield was converted to cDNA, around 1.5 ug per 15 ul. With unrelated pairs as the comparison, related mother-child pairs had a slightly higher overlap that was not significant.

The sequencing input was blood. This receptor was identified in a boy younger than 18 in good health. The chain recombines TRBV7-2 with TRBJ1-2; 8 positions match TRBD1. The CDR3: CASSLTRQGRNYGYTF. CDR3 bases: TGTGCCAGCAGCTTAACCCGACAGGGGCGCAACTATGGCTACACCTTC. Full variable domain (missing parts from reference TRBV7-2 and TRBJ1-2): GAGVSQSPSNKVTEKGKDVELRCDPISGHTALYWYRQSLGQGLEFLIYFQGNSAPDKSGLPSDRFSAERTGGSVSTLTIQRTQQEDSAVYLCASSLTRQGRNYGYTFGSGTRLTVV.